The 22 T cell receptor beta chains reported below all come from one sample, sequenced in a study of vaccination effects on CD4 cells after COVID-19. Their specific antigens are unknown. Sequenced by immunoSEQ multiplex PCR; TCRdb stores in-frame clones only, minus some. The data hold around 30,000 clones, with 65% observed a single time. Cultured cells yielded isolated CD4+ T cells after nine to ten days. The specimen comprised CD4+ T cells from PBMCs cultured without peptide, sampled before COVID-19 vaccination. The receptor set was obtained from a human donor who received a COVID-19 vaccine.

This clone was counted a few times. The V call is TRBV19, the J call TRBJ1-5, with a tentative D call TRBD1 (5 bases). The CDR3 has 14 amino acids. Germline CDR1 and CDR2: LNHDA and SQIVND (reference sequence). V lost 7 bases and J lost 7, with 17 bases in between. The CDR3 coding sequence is TGTGCCAGTAAAGCGGCAGGGATCGGGCAGCCCCAGCATTTT. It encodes CASKAAGIGQPQHF.

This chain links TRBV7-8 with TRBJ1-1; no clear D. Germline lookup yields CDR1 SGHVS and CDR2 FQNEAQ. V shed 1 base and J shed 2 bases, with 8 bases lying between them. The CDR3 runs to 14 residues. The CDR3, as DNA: TGTGCCAGCAGCTTAGGTCCGGCTAACACTGAAGCTTTCTTT. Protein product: CASSLGPANTEAFF.

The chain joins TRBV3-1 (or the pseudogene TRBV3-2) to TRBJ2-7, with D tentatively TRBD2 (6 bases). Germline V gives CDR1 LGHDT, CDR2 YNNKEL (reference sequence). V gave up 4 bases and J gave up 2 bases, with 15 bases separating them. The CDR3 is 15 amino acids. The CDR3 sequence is CASSPWGDRPYEQYF. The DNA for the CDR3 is TGTGCCAGCAGCCCTTGGGGGGACCGACCCTACGAGCAGTACTTC.

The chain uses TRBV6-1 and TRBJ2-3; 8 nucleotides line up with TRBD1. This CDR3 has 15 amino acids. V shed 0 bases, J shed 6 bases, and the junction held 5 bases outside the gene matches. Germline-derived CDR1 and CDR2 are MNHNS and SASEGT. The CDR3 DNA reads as TGTGCCAGCAGTGAAGCGCTACAGGGGGACGATACGCAGTATTTT. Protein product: CASSEALQGDDTQYF.

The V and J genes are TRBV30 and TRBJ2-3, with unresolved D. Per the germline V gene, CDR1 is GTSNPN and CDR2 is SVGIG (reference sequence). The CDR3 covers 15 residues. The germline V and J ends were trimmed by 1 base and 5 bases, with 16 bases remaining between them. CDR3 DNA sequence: TGTGCCTGGAGTGACAGTTTGAAAGGAAGAGATACGCAGTATTTT. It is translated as CAWSDSLKGRDTQYF.

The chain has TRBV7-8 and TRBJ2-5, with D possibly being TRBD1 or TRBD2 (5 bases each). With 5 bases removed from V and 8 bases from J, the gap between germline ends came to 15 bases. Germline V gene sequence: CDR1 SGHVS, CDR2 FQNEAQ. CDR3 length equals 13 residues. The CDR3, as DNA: TGTGCCAGCAGCCCTGGGTTGGGGGAAACCCAGTACTTC. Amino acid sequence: CASSPGLGETQYF.

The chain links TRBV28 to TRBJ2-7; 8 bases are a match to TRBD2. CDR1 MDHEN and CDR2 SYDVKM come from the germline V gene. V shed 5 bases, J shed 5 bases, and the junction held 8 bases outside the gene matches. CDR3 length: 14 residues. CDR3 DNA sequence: TGTGCCAGCAGTCTTTGGACTAGCTTCCACGAGCAGTACTTC. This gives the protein CASSLWTSFHEQYF.

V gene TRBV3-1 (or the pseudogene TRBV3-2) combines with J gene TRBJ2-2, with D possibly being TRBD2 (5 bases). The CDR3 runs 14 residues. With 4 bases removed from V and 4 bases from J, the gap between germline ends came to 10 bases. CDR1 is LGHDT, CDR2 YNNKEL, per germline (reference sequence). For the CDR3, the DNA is TGTGCCAGCAGCCCCGGACTGCCCACCGGGGAGCTGTTTTTT. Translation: CASSPGLPTGELFF.

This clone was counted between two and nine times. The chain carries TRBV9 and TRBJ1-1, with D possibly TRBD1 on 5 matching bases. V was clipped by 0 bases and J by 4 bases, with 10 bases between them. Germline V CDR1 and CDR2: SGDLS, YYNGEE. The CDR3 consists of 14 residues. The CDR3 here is CASSVGPTGTEAFF. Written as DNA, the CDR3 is TGTGCCAGCAGCGTAGGACCCACAGGCACTGAAGCTTTCTTT.

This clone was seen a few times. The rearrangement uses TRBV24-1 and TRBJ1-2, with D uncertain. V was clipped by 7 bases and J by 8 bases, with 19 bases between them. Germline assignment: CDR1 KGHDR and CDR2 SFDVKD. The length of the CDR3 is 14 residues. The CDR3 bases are TGTGCCACCAGCGATGCGTCTTCCTTGGGAGGCTACACCTTC. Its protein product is CATSDASSLGGYTF.

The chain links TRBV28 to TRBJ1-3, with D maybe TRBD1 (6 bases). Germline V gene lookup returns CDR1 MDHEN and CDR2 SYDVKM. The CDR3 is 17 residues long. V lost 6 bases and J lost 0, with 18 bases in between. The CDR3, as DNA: TGTGCCAGCAGGGCCCGGCGCCAAGGGGGCTCTGGAAACACCATATATTTT. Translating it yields CASRARRQGGSGNTIYF.

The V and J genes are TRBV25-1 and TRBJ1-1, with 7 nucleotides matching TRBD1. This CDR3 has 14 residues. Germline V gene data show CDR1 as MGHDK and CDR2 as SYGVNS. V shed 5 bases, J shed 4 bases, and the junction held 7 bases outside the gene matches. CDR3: CASSLAGTATEAFF. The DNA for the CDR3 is TGTGCCAGCAGTTTGGCCGGGACAGCCACTGAAGCTTTCTTT.

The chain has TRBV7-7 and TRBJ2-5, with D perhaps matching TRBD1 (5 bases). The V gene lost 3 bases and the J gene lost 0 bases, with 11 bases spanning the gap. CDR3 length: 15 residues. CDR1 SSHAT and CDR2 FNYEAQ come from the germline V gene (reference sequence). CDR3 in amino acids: CASSFGRVYQETQYF. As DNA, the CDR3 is TGTGCCAGCAGCTTCGGCAGGGTTTACCAAGAGACCCAGTACTTC.

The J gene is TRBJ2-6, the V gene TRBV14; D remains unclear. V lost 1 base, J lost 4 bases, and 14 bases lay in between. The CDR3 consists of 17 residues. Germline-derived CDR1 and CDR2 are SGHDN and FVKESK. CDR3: CASSQVDPPGGANVLTF. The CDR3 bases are TGTGCCAGCAGCCAAGTGGACCCGCCCGGGGGGGCCAACGTCCTGACTTTC.

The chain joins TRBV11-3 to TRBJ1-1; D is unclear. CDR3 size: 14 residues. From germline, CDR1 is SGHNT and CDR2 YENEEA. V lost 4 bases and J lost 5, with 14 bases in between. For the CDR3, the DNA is TGTGCCAGCAGCTCAACCTCGGGAAAAACTGAAGCTTTCTTT. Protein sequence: CASSSTSGKTEAFF.

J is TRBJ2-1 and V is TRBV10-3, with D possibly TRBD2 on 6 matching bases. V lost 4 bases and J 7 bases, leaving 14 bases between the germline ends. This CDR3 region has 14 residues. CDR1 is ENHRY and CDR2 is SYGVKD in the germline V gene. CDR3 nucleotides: TGTGCCATCAGTGTGCGGGACTCCGCAAATGAGCAGTTCTTC. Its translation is CAISVRDSANEQFF.

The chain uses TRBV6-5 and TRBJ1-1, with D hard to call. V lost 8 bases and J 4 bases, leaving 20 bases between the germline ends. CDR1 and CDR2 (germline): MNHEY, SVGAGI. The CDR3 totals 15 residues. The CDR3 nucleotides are TGTGCCAGCCTACCCCCGGTCGGGAGCTCCACTGAAGCTTTCTTT. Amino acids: CASLPPVGSSTEAFF.

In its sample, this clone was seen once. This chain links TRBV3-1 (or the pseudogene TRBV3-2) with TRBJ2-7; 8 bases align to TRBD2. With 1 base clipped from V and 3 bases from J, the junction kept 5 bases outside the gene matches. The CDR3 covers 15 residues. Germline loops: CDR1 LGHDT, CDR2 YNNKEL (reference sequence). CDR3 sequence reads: CASSQVASGHYEQYF. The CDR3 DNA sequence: TGTGCCAGCAGCCAAGTGGCTAGCGGGCACTACGAGCAGTACTTC.

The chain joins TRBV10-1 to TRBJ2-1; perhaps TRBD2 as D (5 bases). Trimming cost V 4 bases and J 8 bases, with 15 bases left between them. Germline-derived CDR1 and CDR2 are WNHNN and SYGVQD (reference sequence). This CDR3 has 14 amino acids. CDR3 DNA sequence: TGCGCCAGCAGTGGATGGACTCGCAGCCATGAGCAGTTCTTC. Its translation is CASSGWTRSHEQFF.

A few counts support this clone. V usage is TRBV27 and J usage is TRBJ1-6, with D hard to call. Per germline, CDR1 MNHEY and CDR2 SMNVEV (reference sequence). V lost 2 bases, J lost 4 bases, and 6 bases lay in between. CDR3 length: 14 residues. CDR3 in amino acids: CASSLAQYNSPLHF. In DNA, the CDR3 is TGTGCCAGCAGTTTAGCACAGTATAATTCACCCCTCCACTTT.

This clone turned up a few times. CDR3 sequence reads: CASSAQPGGFYEQYF. CDR3 nucleotides: TGCGCCAGCAGCGCGCAACCAGGGGGTTTTTACGAGCAGTACTTC. The chain employs TRBV5-1 and TRBJ2-7; 7 bases are a match to TRBD1. The CDR3 runs to 15 residues. In germline, CDR1 is SGHRS, CDR2 YFSETQ. V shed 4 bases and J 4 bases; nucleotides not matched to a gene: 11.

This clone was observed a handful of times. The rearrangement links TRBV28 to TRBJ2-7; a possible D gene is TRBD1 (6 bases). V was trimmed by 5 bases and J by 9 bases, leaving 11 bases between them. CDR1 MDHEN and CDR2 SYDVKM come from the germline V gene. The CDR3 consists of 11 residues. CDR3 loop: CASSKQGWQYF. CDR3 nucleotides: TGTGCCAGCAGTAAACAGGGATGGCAGTACTTC.